The 24 T cell receptor beta chains below all came from one sample that was sequenced in a study of T cells in Graves' hyperthyroidism and ophthalmopathy. Amplified TCR beta CDR3 regions came from RNA transcripts. HTBI primers drove first-round RT-PCR of the TCR CDR3. Via MiXCR, TCRdb re-called the multiplex PCR reads, giving one row per CDR3 protein. Of 250,000 to 300,000 distinct CDR3 sequences in the sample, approximately 18% are singletons; the top ten hold under 45%. The sample comprised blood. These TCRs come from a middle-aged man with Graves' ophthalmopathy.

This clonotype was counted a single time. V and J are TRBV10-3 and TRBJ2-1; 9 bases align to TRBD2. CDR1 ENHRY and CDR2 SYGVKD come from the germline V gene. The J segment lost 6 bases and the V segment lost 3 bases, leaving 9 bases of the junction unmatched. CDR3 length equals 16 residues. DNA of the CDR3: TGTGCCATCAGTGACCTTTTGGCGGGAGGGGGCAATGAGCAGTTCTTC. This translates into CAISDLLAGGGNEQFF.

Comments on this clonotype: A junction end diverges from the germline sequence, so it may reflect a read error. The rearrangement links TRBV7-3 to TRBJ2-2; 7 nucleotides line up with TRBD2. CDR1 and CDR2 from the germline V gene are SGHTA and FQGTGA. The length of the CDR3 is 17 residues. This chain's CDR3 is CTSSLTGGSGDTGELFF. DNA for the CDR3: TGTACCAGCAGCTTAACCGGCGGGAGCGGGGATACCGGGGAGCTGTTTTTT. The variable domain in full, with the rest retrieved from reference TRBV7-3 and TRBJ2-2, is GAGVSQTPSNKVTEKGKYVELRCDPISGHTALYWYRQSLGQGPEFLIYFQGTGAADDSGLPNDRFFAVRPEGSVSTLKIQRTERGDSAVYLCTSSLTGGSGDTGELFFGEGSRLTVL.

V is TRBV29-1 and J is TRBJ2-1; the D gene is possibly TRBD2 (5 bases). Trimming stripped 4 bases from V and 3 bases from J, with 19 bases between. This CDR3 is built from 16 residues. CDR1 and CDR2 from the germline V gene are SQVTM and ANQGSEA. The CDR3 nucleotides read TGCAGCGTTGTAGGTGGGAGTGGGATGCGCTACAATGAGCAGTTCTTC. Residues: CSVVGGSGMRYNEQFF.

This clonotype has at least ten counts. V is TRBV28 and J is TRBJ2-5; the D gene is possibly TRBD2 (5 bases). V lost 2 bases and J lost 5, with 12 bases in between. The CDR3 sequence is 14 residues long. The germline V gene encodes CDR1 MDHEN and CDR2 SYDVKM. CDR3 in amino acids: CASSLGSRGETQYF. The CDR3 DNA reads TGTGCCAGCAGTTTAGGGTCTCGAGGGGAGACCCAGTACTTC.

There are a few counts of this clonotype. The V gene is TRBV10-3, the J gene TRBJ2-1; TRBD1 matches at 9 bases. CDR1 and CDR2 (germline): ENHRY, SYGVKD. There are 14 residues in the CDR3. The V gene end was trimmed by 8 bases and the J gene end by 2 bases; junction bases not matched to a gene: 4. This CDR3 is CAIGDRDTYNEQFF. CDR3 DNA sequence: TGTGCCATCGGGGACAGGGACACCTACAATGAGCAGTTCTTC.

The chain recombines TRBV7-9 with TRBJ2-1; 11 positions match TRBD2. Germline V lookup: CDR1 SEHNR, CDR2 FQNEAQ (reference sequence). V lost 0 bases, J lost 9 bases, and 1 base stayed unmatched. This CDR3 has 14 amino acids. The CDR3 region is CASSLATSGSEQFF. The CDR3 DNA is TGTGCCAGCAGCTTAGCAACTAGCGGGAGTGAGCAGTTCTTC.

About this clonotype itself: Given a much more abundant clone one base away, this may be a read error. The CDR3 spells CAWNRGSTGELFF. CDR3 DNA: TGTGCCTGGAACAGGGGGAGCACCGGGGAGCTGTTTTTT. The chain uses TRBV30 and TRBJ2-2, with 8 bases identical to TRBD1. The length of the CDR3 is 13 residues. Trimming cost V 4 bases and J 4 bases; bases outside gene matches: 2. Germline CDR1 GTSNPN, CDR2 SVGIG (reference sequence). Full variable domain (missing parts from reference TRBV30 and TRBJ2-2): SQTIHQWPATLVQPVGSPLSLECTVEGTSNPNLYWYRQAAGRGLQLLFYSVGIGQISSEVPQNLSASRPQDRQFILSSKKLLLSDSGFYLCAWNRGSTGELFFGEGSRLTVL.

This clonotype has ten or more counts. The chain joins TRBV7-3 to TRBJ2-7, with TRBD2 matching 11 bases. Germline CDR1 SGHTA, CDR2 FQGTGA. This CDR3 spans 14 amino acids. After removal of 11 bases from V and 0 bases from J, the junction contained 6 bases not matched to a gene. The DNA of the CDR3 is TGTGCCTCCCGGACTAGCGGGTTCTCCTACGAGCAGTACTTC. It specifies CASRTSGFSYEQYF.

This clonotype was recorded a few times. This chain connects TRBV19 to TRBJ2-7; TRBD2 aligns across 10 bases. Trimming cost V 5 bases and J 1 base; bases outside gene matches: 8. The CDR3 has 16 residues. Germline loops: CDR1 LNHDA, CDR2 SQIVND (reference sequence). CDR3 sequence reads: CASSPSSGGSSYEQYF. CDR3 nucleotide sequence: TGTGCCAGTAGTCCGTCTAGCGGGGGCTCATCCTACGAGCAGTACTTC.

Points on this clonotype: This may be a read error, as it is one base from a much larger clone. The J gene is TRBJ2-5, the V gene TRBV12-3 or TRBV12-4, with a weak D call TRBD2 (5 bases). The CDR3 totals 15 residues. Trimming took 0 bases from V and 11 from J, leaving 19 bases between them. The CDR3 is CASSLARPAGGPQYF. DNA for the CDR3: TGTGCCAGCAGTTTAGCGAGGCCGGCGGGCGGACCTCAGTACTTC.

The chain couples TRBV6-2 or TRBV6-3 to TRBJ1-2; possible D gene TRBD1, 5 bases. CDR3 length equals 13 residues. V was pared by 2 bases and J by 7 bases, with 11 bases between. The V gene's germline CDR1 is MNHEY and CDR2 SVGEGT. CDR3 region: CASSYGTPGGYTF. In DNA, the CDR3 is TGTGCCAGCAGTTACGGGACCCCGGGTGGCTACACCTTC.

The rearrangement joins TRBV6-1 to TRBJ1-3; no reliable D call. There are 14 residues in the CDR3. The V gene's germline CDR1 is MNHNS and CDR2 SASEGT. Trimming removed 6 bases from V and 0 bases from J, with 9 bases in between. CDR3 sequence reads: CASRIPSSGNTIYF. In nucleotides, the CDR3 is TGTGCCAGCAGAATACCGAGCTCTGGAAACACCATATATTTT.

This clonotype was detected ten times or more. CDR3 sequence reads: CASSAAGTRAVQYF. The CDR3, as DNA: TGTGCCAGCTCCGCGGCCGGGACTAGGGCCGTGCAGTACTTC. The genes are TRBV18 and TRBJ2-7; TRBD2 agrees at 8 bases. There are 14 residues in the CDR3. The V and J ends lost 6 bases and 9 bases, in that order; junction bases with no gene match: 13. The germline V gene has CDR1 KGHSH and CDR2 LQKENI.

The J gene is TRBJ1-5, the V gene TRBV6-1; D unclear. V was clipped by 5 bases and J by 1 base, with 6 bases between them. CDR3 length equals 13 residues. Germline V gene data show CDR1 as MNHNS and CDR2 as SASEGT. The CDR3 region has the DNA TGTGCCAGCAGTTTGCTAAGCAATCAGCCCCAGCATTTT. It specifies CASSLLSNQPQHF.

Many counts were recorded for this clonotype. The chain combines TRBV7-3 with TRBJ2-5; D uncertain. Germline lookup yields CDR1 SGHTA and CDR2 FQGTGA. The CDR3 has 15 amino acids. V was cut by 5 bases and J by 2 bases, with 15 bases left in between. The CDR3 sequence: CASSQHGEVQETQYF. As DNA, the CDR3 is TGTGCCAGCAGCCAACATGGAGAGGTACAAGAGACCCAGTACTTC.

About this clonotype itself: Lacking the conserved final phenylalanine or tryptophan, this CDR3 likely reflects a read error. The rearrangement uses TRBV18 and TRBJ1-5; a possible D gene is TRBD1 (6 bases). Germline V lookup: CDR1 KGHSH, CDR2 LQKENI. The CDR3 covers 16 residues. Trimming took 6 bases from V and 0 from J, leaving 15 bases between them. In DNA, the CDR3 is TGTGCCAGCTCGCTCGGGGGGCCTTATAGCAATCAGCCCCAGCATCTT. Translation gives CASSLGGPYSNQPQHL.

J is TRBJ2-3 and V is TRBV5-1, with D perhaps TRBD2 (7 bases). The V end was cut by 4 bases, the J end by 4 bases, with 22 bases between. Germline values: CDR1 SGHRS, CDR2 YFSETQ. The CDR3 runs 17 residues. CDR3 protein: CASSRTTGGRIADTQYF. The CDR3 region has the DNA TGCGCCAGCAGCCGAACTACGGGGGGCCGGATCGCAGATACGCAGTATTTT.

The table lists this clonotype with many counts. The V and J genes are TRBV2 and TRBJ2-1, with 12 nucleotides matching TRBD2. Germline V CDR1 and CDR2: SNHLY, FYNNEI. Trimming cost V 2 bases and J 4 bases; bases outside gene matches: 3. The CDR3 consists of 16 residues. CDR3 DNA sequence: TGTGCCAGCAGTGAACTAGCGGGAGGGGGATACAATGAGCAGTTCTTC. Amino acids: CASSELAGGGYNEQFF.

This clonotype was picked up many times. The chain carries TRBV27 and TRBJ1-2, with 7 bases identical to TRBD1. Germline V gene data show CDR1 as MNHEY and CDR2 as SMNVEV (reference sequence). The CDR3 totals 15 residues. Trimming cost V 6 bases and J 7 bases; bases outside gene matches: 14. The CDR3 region has the DNA TGTGCCAGCAGCAATCCCCGACAGGGAATGGGTGGCTACACCTTC. It specifies CASSNPRQGMGGYTF.

This clonotype was observed a few times. DNA for the CDR3: TGTGCCAGCAGTTACCGGGGACTAGCGGGAAGCACAGATACGCAGTATTTT. This codes for CASSYRGLAGSTDTQYF. The rearrangement links TRBV6-5 to TRBJ2-3; 13 bases line up with TRBD2. The V gene end was trimmed by 2 bases and the J gene end by 0 bases; junction bases not matched to a gene: 2. In germline, CDR1 is MNHEY, CDR2 SVGAGI. This CDR3 contains 17 residues.

There are a few counts of this clonotype. The rearrangement uses TRBV7-9 and TRBJ1-4, with D maybe TRBD1 (5 bases). This CDR3 has 14 amino acids. Per the germline V gene, CDR1 is SEHNR and CDR2 is FQNEAQ (reference sequence). Between the trimmed V and J ends, which lost 1 base and 8 bases, there was a span of 11 bases. The CDR3 is CASSLGGEGEKLFF. Written as DNA, the CDR3 is TGTGCCAGCAGCTTAGGAGGGGAGGGCGAAAAACTGTTTTTT.

The chain is built from TRBV24-1 and TRBJ1-6, with D possibly being TRBD1 (5 bases). Germline V gives CDR1 KGHDR, CDR2 SFDVKD. The CDR3 is made up of 13 amino acids. Trimming removed 6 bases from V and 10 bases from J, with 12 bases in between. CDR3 amino acids: CATSRGIGSPLHF. The CDR3 DNA is TGTGCCACCAGTAGGGGAATCGGGTCACCCCTCCACTTT.

The CDR3 DNA sequence: TGTGCCAGCAGCTCTTCCGGGACAGGGGTCTACGAGCAGTACTTC. It yields the protein CASSSSGTGVYEQYF. V and J are TRBV7-6 and TRBJ2-7; 10 positions agree with TRBD1. V lost 4 bases and J lost 3; bases outside the gene matches: 6. Germline V gene data show CDR1 as SGHVS and CDR2 as FNYEAQ. This CDR3 has 15 amino acids.

This clonotype was recorded at least ten times. The chain couples TRBV20-1 to TRBJ1-2, with 10 positions matching TRBD1. The CDR3 loop spans 13 amino acids. With V trimmed by 3 bases and J by 5 bases, 3 bases remained unmatched. Germline lookup yields CDR1 DFQATT and CDR2 SNEGSKA (reference sequence). CDR3 amino acids: CSASWDRGYGYTF. In nucleotides, the CDR3 is TGCAGTGCTAGCTGGGACAGGGGTTATGGCTACACCTTC.